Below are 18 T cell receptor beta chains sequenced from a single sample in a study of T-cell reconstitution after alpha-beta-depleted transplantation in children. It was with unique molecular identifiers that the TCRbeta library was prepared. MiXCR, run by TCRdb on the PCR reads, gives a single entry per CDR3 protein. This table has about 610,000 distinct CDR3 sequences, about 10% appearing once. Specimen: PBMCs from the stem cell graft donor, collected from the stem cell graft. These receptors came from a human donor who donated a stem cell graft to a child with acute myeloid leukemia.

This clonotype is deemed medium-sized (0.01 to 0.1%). The CDR3 protein is CASSSKRQGRWEQYF. The CDR3 DNA sequence: TGTGCCAGCAGCTCCAAGAGGCAGGGTAGATGGGAGCAGTACTTC. This chain joins TRBV28 and TRBJ2-7; a possible D gene is TRBD1 (5 bases). The V and J ends lost 6 bases and 7 bases respectively, with 22 bases between them. The CDR3 extends over 15 amino acids. Germline CDR1 MDHEN, CDR2 SYDVKM.

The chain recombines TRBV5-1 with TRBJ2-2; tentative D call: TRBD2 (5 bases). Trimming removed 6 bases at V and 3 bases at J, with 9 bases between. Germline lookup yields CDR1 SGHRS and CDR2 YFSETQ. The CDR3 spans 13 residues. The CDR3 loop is CASKVRDTGELFF. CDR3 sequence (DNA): TGCGCCAGCAAAGTGCGGGACACCGGGGAGCTGTTTTTT.

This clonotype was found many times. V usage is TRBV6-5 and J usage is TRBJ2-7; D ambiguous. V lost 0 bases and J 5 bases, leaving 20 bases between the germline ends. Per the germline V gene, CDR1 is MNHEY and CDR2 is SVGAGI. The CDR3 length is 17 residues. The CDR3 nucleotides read TGTGCCAGCAGTTACTCCGTTCTCCTGACCCGGCCGGACGAGCAGTACTTC. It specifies CASSYSVLLTRPDEQYF.

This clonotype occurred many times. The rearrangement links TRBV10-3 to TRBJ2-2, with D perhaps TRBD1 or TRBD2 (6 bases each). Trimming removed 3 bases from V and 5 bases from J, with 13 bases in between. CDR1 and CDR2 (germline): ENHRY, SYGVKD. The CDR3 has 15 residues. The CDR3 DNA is TGTGCCATCAGTGATCAGGGGAGGAGAACCGGGGAGCTGTTTTTT. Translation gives CAISDQGRRTGELFF.

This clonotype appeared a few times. The DNA for the CDR3 is TGTGCCAGCAGCTTAGGAGGGATCCCAGATACGCAGTATTTT. Translating gives CASSLGGIPDTQYF. This chain uses TRBV7-2 with TRBJ2-3, with D perhaps matching TRBD2 (5 bases). Per the germline V gene, CDR1 is SGHTA and CDR2 is FQGNSA. There are 14 residues in the CDR3. V dropped 1 base and J dropped 4 bases, with 9 bases sitting between them.

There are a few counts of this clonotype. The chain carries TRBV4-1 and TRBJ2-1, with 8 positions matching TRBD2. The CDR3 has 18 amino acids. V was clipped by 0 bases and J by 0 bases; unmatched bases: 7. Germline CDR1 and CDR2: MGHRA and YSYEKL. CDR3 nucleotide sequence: TGCGCCAGCAGCCAAGATGGACCAGCGGGGGTCTCCTACAATGAGCAGTTCTTC. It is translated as CASSQDGPAGVSYNEQFF.

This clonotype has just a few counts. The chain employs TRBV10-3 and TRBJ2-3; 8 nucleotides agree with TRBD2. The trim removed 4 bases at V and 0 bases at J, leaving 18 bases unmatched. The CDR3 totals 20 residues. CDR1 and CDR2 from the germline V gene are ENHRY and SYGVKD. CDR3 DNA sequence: TGTGCCATCAGTGGTCCCCCGACTAGCGCATTAGGGGCTAGCACAGATACGCAGTATTTT. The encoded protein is CAISGPPTSALGASTDTQYF.

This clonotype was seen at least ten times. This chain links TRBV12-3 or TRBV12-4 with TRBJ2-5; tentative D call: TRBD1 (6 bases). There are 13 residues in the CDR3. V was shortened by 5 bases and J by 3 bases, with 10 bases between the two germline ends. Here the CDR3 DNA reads TGTGCCAGCAGTGGGACACAAAAAGAGACCCAGTACTTC. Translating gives CASSGTQKETQYF.

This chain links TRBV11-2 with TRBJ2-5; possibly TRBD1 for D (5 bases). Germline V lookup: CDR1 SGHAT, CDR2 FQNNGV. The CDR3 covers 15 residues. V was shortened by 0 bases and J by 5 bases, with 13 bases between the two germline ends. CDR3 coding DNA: TGTGCCAGCAGCTTAGATTTTGCCAACAGGGAGACCCAGTACTTC. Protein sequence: CASSLDFANRETQYF.

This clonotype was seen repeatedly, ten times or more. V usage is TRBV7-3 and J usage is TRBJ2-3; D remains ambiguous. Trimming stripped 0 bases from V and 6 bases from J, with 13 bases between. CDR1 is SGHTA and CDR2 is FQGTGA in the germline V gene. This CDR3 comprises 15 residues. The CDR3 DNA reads TGTGCCAGCAGCTTAACCCGGGCCTTTGGCGATACGCAGTATTTT. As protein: CASSLTRAFGDTQYF.

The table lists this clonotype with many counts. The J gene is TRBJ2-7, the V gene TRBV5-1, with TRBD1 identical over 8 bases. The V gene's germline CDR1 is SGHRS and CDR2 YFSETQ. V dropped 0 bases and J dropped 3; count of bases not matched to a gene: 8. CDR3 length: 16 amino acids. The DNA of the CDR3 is TGCGCCAGCAGCTTGGGGGGACAGGACGTAAACTACGAGCAGTACTTC. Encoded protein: CASSLGGQDVNYEQYF.

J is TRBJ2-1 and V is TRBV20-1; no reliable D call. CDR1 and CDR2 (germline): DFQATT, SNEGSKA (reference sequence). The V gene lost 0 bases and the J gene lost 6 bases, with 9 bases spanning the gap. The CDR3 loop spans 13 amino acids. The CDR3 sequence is CSARDNGPNEQFF. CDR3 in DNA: TGCAGTGCTAGAGATAACGGCCCCAATGAGCAGTTCTTC.

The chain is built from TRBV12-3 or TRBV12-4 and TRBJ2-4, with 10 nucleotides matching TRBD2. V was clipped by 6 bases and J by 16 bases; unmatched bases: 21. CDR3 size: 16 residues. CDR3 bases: TGTGCCAGCAGCCTCTCAACGGGACTAGCGTTAAAGGACGTTTACTTC. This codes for CASSLSTGLALKDVYF.

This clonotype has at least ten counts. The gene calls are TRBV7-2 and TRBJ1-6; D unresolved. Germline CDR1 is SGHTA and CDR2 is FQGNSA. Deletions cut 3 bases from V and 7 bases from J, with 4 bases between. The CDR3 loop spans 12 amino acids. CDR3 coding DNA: TGTGCCAGCAGCTTGACCAATTCACCCCTCCACTTT. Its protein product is CASSLTNSPLHF.

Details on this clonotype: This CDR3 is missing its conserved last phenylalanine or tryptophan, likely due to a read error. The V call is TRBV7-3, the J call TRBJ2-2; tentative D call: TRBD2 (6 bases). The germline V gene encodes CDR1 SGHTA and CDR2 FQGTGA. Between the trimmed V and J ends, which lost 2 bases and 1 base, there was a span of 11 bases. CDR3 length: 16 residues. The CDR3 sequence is CASSLGGSGNTGELFL. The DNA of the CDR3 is TGTGCCAGCAGCTTAGGTGGTAGCGGGAACACCGGGGAGCTGTTTTTG.

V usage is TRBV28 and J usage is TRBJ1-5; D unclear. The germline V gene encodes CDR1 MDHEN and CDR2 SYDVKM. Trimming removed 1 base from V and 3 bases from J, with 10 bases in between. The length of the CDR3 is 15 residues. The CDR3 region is CASSLFTGVNQPQHF. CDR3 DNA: TGTGCCAGCAGTTTATTTACGGGAGTCAATCAGCCCCAGCATTTT.

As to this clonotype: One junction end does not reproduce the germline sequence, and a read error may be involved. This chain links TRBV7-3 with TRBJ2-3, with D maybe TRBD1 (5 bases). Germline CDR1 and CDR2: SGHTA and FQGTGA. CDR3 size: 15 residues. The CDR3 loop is CASSMEQGPTDPQYF. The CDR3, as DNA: TGTGCCAGCAGCATGGAGCAGGGCCCCACAGATCCGCAGTATTTT.

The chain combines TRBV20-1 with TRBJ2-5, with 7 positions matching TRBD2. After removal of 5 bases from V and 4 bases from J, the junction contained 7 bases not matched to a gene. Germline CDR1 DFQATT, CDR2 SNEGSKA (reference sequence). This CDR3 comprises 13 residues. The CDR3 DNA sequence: TGCAGTGCTGCCCGGGGGGACCGAGAGACCCAGTACTTC. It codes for CSAARGDRETQYF.